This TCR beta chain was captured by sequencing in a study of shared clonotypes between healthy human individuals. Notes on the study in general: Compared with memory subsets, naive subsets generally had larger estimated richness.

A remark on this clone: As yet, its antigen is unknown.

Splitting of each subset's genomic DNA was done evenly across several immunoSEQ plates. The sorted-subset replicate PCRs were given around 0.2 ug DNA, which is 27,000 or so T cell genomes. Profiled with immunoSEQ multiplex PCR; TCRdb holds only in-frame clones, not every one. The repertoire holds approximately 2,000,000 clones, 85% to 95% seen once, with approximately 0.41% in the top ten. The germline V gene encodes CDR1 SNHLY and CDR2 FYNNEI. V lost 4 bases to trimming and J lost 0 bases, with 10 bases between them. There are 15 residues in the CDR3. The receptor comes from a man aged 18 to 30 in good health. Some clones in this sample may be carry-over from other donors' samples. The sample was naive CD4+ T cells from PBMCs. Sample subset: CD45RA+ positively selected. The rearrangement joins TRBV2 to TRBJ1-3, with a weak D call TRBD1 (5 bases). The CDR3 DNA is TGTGCCAGCAGTGTGGAGACAGTCTCTGGAAACACCATATATTTT. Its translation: CASSVETVSGNTIYF.